One T cell receptor (beta chain) is described in this entry. Its antigen is still unknown. This entry comes from a study of T cell repertoires in cytomegalovirus infection. Study summary: As its CMV epitopes, the study selected recently identified HLA-C-restricted and well-studied HLA-B-restricted targets. CMV infection and matching HLA type were both indicated by public TCR beta signatures. Study findings and constraints: Using cumulative public TCR beta family frequency, the authors identified those who carried CMV together with the relevant HLA. There were HLA-C-restricted CMV-specific TCR beta clonotypes dominating the ex vivo response.

Looked up from germline, CDR1 is MNHEY and CDR2 is SMNVEV (reference sequence). V was shortened by 3 bases and J by 2 bases, with 11 bases between the two germline ends. The CDR3 sequence is 14 residues long. TCRdb re-derived calls from the reads in MiXCR, one entry per CDR3 protein. The table lists about 920,000 distinct CDR3 sequences, roughly 30% of them singletons, with roughly an eighth in the top ten. The clonotype comes from a human donor in good health (CMV status not recorded). Some clones in this sample may be carry-over from other donors' samples. The V call is TRBV27, the J call TRBJ2-7; no clear D. Sequences were derived from cultured CD8+ T cells from PBMCs, sampled from culture after CMV antigen stimulation. For the CDR3, the DNA is TGTGCCAGCAGTTTCGGGTTAGGCCCCTACGAGCAGTACTTC. Encoded protein: CASSFGLGPYEQYF.